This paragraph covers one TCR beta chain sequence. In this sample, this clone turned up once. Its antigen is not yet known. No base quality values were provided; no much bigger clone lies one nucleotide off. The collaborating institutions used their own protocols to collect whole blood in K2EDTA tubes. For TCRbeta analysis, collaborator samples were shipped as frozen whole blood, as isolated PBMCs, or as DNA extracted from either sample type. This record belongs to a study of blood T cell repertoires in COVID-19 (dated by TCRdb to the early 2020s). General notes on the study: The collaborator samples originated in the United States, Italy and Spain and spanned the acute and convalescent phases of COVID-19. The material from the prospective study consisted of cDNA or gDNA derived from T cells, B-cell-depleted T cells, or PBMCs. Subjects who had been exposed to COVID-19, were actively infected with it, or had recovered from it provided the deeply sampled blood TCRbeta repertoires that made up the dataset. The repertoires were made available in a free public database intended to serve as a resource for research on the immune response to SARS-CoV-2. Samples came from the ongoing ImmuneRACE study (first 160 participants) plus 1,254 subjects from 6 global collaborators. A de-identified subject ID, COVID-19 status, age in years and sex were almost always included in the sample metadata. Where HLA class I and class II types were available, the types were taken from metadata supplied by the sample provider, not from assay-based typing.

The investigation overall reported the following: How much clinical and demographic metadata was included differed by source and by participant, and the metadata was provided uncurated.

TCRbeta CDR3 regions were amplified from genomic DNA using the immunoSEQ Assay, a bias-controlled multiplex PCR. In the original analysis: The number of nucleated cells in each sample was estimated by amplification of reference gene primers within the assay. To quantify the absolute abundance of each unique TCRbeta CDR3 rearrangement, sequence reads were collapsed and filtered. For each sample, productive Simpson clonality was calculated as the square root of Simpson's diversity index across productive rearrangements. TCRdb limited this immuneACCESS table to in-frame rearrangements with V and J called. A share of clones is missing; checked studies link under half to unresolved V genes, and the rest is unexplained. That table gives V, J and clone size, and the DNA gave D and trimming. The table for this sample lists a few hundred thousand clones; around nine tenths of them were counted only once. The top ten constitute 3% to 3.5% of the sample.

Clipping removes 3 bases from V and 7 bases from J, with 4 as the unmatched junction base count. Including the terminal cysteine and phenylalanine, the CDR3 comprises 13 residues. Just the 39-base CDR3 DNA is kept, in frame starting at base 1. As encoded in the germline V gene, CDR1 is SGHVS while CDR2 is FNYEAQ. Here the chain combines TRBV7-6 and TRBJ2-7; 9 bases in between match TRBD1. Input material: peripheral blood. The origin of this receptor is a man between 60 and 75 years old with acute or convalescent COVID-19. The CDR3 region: CASSFGDREEQYF. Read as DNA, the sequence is TGTGCCAGCAGCTTCGGGGACAGGGAGGAGCAGTACTTC.